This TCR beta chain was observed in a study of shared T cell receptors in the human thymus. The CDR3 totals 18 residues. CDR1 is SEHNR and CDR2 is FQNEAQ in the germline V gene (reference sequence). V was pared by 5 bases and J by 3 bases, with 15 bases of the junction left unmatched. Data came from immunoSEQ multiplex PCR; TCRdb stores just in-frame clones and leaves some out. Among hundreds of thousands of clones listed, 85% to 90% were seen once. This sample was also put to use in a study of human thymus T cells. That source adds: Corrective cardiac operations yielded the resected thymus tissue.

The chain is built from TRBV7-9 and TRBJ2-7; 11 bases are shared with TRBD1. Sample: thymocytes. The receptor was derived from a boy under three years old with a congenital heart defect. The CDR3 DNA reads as TGTGCCAGCAGCCCCTGGACAGGGGGCTCCATCCTGGGCTACGAGCAGTACTTC. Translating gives CASSPWTGGSILGYEQYF.